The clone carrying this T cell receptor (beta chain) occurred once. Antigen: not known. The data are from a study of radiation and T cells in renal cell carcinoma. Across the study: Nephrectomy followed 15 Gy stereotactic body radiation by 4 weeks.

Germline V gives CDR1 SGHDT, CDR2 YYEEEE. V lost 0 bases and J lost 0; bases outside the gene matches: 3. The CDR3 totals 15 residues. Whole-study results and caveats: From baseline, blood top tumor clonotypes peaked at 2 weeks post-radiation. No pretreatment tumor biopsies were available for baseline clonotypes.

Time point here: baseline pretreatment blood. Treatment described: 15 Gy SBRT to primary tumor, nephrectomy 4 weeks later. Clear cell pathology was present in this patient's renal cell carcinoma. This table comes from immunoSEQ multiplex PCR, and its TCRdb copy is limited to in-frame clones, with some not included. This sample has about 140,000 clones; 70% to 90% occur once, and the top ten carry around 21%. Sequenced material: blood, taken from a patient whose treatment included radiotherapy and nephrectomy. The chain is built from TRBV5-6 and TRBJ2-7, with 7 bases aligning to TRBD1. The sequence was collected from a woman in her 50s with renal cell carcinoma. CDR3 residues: CASSLGDSSSYEQYF. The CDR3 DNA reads TGTGCCAGCAGCTTGGGGGACAGCAGCTCCTACGAGCAGTACTTC.